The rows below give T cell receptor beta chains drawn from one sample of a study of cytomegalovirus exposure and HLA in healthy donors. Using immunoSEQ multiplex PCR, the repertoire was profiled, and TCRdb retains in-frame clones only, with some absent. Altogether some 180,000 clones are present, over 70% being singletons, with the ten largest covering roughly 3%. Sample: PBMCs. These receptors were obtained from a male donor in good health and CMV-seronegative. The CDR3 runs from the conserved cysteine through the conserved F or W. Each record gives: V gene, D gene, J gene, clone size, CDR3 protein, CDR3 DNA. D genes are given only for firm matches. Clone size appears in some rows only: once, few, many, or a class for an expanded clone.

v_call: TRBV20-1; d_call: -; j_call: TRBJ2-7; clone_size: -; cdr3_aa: CSASSGYEQYF; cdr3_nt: TGCAGTGCTAGTTCCGGGTACGAGCAGTACTTC
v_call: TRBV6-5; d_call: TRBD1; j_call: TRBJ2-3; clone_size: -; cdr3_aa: CASRGQGTDTQYF; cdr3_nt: TGTGCCAGCAGGGGACAGGGAACGGATACGCAGTATTTT
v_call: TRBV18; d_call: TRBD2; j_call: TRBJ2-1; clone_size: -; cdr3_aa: CASSLSGTTYNEQFF; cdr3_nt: TGTGCCAGCTCACTGAGCGGGACCACCTACAATGAGCAGTTCTTC
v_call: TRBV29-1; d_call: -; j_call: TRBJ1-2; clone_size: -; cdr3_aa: CSADSGGAGGYTF; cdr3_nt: TGCAGCGCCGACTCGGGGGGGGCTGGTGGCTACACCTTC
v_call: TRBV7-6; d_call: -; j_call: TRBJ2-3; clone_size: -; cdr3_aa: CASSSNTDTQYF; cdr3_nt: TGTGCCAGCAGCTCCAACACAGATACGCAGTATTTT
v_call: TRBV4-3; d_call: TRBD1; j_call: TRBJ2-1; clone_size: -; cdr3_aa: CASSQDTGTGDLSSYNEQFF; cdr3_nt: TGCGCCAGCAGCCAAGATACAGGGACAGGGGACCTCAGCTCCTACAATGAGCAGTTCTTC
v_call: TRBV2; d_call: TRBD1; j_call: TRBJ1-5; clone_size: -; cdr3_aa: CASSYGQGSNQPQHF; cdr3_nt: TGTGCCAGCAGCTACGGACAGGGAAGCAATCAGCCCCAGCATTTT
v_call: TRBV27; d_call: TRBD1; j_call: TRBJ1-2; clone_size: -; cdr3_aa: CASSWATGNGYTF; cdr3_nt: TGTGCCAGCAGTTGGGCGACAGGGAATGGCTACACCTTC
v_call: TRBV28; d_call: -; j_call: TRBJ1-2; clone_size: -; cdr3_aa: CASSLPGNYGYTF; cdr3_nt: TGTGCCAGCAGTTTACCAGGGAACTATGGCTACACCTTC
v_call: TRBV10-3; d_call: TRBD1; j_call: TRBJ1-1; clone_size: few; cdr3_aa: CAISESTGVYETEAFF; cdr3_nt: TGTGCCATCAGTGAGTCCACAGGGGTTTACGAAACTGAAGCTTTCTTT
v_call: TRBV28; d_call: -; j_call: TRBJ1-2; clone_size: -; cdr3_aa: CASSLGQWNYGYTF; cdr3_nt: TGTGCCAGCAGTCTGGGGCAGTGGAACTATGGCTACACCTTC
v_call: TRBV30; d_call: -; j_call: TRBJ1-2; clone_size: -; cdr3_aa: CAWSVRGTYGYTF; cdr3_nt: TGTGCCTGGAGTGTACGGGGAACCTATGGCTACACCTTC
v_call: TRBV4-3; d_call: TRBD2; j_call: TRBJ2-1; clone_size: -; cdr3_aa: CASSQGSGRGLEQLF; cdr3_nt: TGCGCCAGCAGCCAAGGTAGCGGGAGGGGTTTAGAGCAGCTCTTC
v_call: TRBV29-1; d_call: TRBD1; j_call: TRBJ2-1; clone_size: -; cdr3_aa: CSLVRDRGYNEQFF; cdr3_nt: TGCAGCCTTGTAAGGGACAGGGGCTACAATGAGCAGTTCTTC
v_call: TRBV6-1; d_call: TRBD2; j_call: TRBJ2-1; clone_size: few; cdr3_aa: CASSDGLAGNNEQFF; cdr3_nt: TGTGCCAGCAGTGATGGGCTAGCGGGGAACAATGAGCAGTTCTTC
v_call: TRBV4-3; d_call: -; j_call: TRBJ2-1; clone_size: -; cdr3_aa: CTSSRQGGAEYNEQFF; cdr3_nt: TGCACCAGCAGCCGGCAGGGGGGAGCGGAGTACAATGAGCAGTTCTTC
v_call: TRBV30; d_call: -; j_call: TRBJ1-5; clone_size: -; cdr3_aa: CAWSPTGNGQPQHF; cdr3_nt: TGTGCCTGGAGCCCTACAGGGAATGGTCAGCCCCAGCATTTT
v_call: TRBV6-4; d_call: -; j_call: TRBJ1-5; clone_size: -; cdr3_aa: CASSDGLTSNQPQHF; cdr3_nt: TGTGCCAGCAGTGACGGGCTAACTAGCAATCAGCCCCAGCATTTT
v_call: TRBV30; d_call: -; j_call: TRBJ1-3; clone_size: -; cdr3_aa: CAWSVMTGNTIYF; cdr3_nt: TGTGCCTGGAGTGTCATGACAGGAAACACCATATATTTT
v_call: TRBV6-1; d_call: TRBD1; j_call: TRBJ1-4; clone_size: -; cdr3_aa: CASSEEGTAEKLFF; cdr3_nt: TGTGCCAGCAGTGAAGAAGGGACAGCTGAAAAACTGTTTTTT
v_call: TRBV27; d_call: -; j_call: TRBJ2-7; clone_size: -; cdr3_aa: CASSLWGRQKYF; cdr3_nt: TGTGCCAGCAGTTTATGGGGCCGGCAGAAGTACTTC
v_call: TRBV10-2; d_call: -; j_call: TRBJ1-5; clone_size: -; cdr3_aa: CASSLHPNNQPQHF; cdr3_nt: TGCGCCAGCAGTTTACACCCGAACAATCAGCCCCAGCATTTT
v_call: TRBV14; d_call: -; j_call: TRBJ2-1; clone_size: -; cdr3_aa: CASSQDRGASQFF; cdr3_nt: TGTGCCAGCAGCCAAGATCGCGGGGCCTCTCAGTTCTTC
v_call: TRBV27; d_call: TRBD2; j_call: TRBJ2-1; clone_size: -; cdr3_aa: CASSLGGLAHSEQFF; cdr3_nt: TGTGCCAGCAGTTTAGGAGGACTAGCACACAGTGAGCAGTTCTTC
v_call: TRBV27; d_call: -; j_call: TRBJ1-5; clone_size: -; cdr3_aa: CASSLQGSNQPQHF; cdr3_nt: TGTGCCAGCAGTTTGCAGGGGAGCAATCAGCCCCAGCATTTT
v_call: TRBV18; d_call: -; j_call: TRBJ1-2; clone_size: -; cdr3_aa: CASSQWTEANYGYTF; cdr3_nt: TGTGCCAGCTCACAATGGACAGAAGCTAACTATGGCTACACCTTC
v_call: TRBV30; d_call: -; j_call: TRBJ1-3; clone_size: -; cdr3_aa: CAWTPLSSGNTIYF; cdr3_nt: TGTGCCTGGACCCCACTAAGCTCTGGAAACACCATATATTTT
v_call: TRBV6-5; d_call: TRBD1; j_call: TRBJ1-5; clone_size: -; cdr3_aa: CASSRQGDDQPQHF; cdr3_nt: TGTGCCAGCAGCCGACAGGGGGACGATCAGCCCCAGCATTTT
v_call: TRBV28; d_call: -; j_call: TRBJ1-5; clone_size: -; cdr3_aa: CASSLMAGTSNQPQHF; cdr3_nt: TGTGCCAGCAGTTTAATGGCGGGAACTAGCAATCAGCCCCAGCATTTT
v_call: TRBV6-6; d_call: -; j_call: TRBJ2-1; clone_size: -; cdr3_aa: CASSTSSYNEQFF; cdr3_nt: TGTGCCAGCAGTACCAGCTCCTACAATGAGCAGTTCTTC
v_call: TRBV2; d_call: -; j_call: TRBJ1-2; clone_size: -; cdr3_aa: CASSDRVSNYGYTF; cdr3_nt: TGTGCCAGCAGTGACAGGGTTTCAAACTATGGCTACACCTTC
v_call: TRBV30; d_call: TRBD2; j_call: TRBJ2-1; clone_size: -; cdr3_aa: CAWRSSGRSEQFF; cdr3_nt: TGTGCCTGGAGGTCCAGCGGGAGGAGTGAGCAGTTCTTC
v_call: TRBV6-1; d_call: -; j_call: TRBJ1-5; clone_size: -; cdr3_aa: CASGLRSHNQPQHF; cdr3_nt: TGTGCCAGCGGATTACGGAGCCACAATCAGCCCCAGCATTTT
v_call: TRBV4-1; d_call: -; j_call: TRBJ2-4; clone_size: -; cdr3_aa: CASSHLLVNRDRAKNIQYF; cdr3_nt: TGCGCCAGCAGCCACCTCCTGGTAAACAGGGATAGGGCCAAAAACATTCAGTACTTC
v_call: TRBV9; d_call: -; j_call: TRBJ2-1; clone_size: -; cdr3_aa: CASSVLALYNEQFF; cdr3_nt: TGTGCCAGCAGCGTGCTAGCCCTCTACAATGAGCAGTTCTTC
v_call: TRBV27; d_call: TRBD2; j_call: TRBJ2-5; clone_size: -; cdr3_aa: CASSVIAGGLRETQYF; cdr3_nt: TGTGCCAGCAGTGTTATAGCGGGGGGGCTAAGAGAGACCCAGTACTTC
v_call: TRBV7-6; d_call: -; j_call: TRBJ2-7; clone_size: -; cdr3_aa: CASSSDFSYEQYF; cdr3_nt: TGTGCCAGCAGCTCAGACTTCTCCTACGAGCAGTACTTC
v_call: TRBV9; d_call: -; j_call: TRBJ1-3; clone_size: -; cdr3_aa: CASSATGASGNTIYF; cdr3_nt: TGTGCCAGCAGCGCGACAGGAGCCTCTGGAAACACCATATATTTT
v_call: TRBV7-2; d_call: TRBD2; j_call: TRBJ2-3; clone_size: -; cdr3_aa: CASSVLGTSGSNTQYF; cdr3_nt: TGTGCCAGCAGCGTCCTCGGGACTAGCGGGAGTAATACGCAGTATTTT
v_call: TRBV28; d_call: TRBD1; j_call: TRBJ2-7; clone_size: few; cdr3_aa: CASSRGLISYEQYF; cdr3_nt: TGTGCCAGCAGTAGGGGGCTGATCTCCTACGAGCAGTACTTC